The clone carrying this T cell receptor (beta chain) was observed a single time. This record comes from a study of cytomegalovirus exposure and HLA in healthy donors. The study ran its PCR with 60 Vbeta and 13 Jbeta primers. Profiling relied on immunoSEQ multiplex PCR, and the TCRdb table lists in-frame clones only, not all of them. The sample gives 150,000 to 200,000 clones, 75% to 90% of which show up once; over 1.5% is in the top ten. This receptor was obtained from a woman younger than 30 in good health and CMV-seronegative. Material: PBMCs.

The CDR3 sequence is CASSPGQSTDTQYF. The CDR3 region has the DNA TGTGCCAGCAGTCCGGGACAGAGCACAGATACGCAGTATTTT. J is TRBJ2-3 and V is TRBV27, with 7 bases fitting TRBD1. After removal of 5 bases from V and 0 bases from J, the junction contained 2 bases not matched to a gene. The CDR3 is 14 amino acids. Germline-derived CDR1 and CDR2 are MNHEY and SMNVEV (reference sequence).